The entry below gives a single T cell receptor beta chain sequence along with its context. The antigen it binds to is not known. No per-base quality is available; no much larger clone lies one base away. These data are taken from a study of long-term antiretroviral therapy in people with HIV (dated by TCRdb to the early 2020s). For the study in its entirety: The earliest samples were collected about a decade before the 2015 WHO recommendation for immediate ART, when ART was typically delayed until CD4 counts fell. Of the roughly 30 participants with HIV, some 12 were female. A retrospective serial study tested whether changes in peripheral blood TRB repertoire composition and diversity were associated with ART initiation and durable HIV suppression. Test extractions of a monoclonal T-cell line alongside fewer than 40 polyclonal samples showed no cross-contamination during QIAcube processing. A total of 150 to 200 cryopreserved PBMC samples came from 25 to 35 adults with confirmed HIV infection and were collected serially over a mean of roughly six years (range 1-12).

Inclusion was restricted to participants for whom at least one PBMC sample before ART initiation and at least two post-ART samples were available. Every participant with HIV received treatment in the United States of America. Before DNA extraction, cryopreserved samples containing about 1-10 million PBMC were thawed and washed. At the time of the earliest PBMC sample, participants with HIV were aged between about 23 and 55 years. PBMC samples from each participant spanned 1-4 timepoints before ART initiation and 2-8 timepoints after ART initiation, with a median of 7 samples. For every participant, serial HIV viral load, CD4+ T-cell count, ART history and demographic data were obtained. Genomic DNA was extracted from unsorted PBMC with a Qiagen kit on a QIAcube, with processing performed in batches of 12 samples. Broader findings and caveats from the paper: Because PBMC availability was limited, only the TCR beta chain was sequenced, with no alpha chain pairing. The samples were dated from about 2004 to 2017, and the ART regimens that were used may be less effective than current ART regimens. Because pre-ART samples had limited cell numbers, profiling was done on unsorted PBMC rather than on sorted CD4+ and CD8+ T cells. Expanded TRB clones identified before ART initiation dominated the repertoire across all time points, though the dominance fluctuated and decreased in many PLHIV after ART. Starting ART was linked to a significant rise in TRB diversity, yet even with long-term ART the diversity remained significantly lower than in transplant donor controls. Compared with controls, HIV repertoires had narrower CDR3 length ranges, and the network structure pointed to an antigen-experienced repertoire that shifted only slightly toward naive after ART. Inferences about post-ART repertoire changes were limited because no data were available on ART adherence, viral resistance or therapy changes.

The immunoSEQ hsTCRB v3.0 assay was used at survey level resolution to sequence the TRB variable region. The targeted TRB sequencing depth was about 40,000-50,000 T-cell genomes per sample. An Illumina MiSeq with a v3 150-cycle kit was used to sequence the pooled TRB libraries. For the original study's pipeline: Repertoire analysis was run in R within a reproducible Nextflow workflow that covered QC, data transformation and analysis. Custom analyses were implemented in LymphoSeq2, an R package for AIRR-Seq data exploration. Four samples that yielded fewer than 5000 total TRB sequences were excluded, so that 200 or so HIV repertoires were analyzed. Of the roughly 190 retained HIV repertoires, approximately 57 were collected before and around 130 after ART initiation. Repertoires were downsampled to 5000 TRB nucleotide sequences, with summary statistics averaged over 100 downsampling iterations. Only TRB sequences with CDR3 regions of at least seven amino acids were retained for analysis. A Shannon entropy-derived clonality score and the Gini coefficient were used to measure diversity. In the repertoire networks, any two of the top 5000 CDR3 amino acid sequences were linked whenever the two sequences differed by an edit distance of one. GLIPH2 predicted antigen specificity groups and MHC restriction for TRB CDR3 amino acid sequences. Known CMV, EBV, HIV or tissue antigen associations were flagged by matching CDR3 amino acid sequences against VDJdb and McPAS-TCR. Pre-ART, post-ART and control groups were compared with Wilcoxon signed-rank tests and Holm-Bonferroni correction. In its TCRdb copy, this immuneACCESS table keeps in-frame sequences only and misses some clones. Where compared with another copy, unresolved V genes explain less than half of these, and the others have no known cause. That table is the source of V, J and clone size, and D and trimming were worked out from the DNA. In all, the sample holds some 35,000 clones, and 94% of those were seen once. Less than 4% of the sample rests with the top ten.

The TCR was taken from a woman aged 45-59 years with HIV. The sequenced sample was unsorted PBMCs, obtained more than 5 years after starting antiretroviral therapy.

The nucleotides read TGTGCCAGCAGTGCTTCACAGGGGTTGGGCTACACCTTC. This codes for CASSASQGLGYTF. The chain is encoded by TRBV6-1 joined to TRBJ1-2, with 7 bases aligning to TRBD1. V ends up 4 bases short and J 8 bases short, with an unmatched junction base count of 7. In the germline V gene, CDR1 corresponds to MNHNS and CDR2 to SASEGT. The CDR3 numbers 13 residues from cysteine through phenylalanine. Only the CDR3 DNA is retained, 39 bases long and in frame from the first base.